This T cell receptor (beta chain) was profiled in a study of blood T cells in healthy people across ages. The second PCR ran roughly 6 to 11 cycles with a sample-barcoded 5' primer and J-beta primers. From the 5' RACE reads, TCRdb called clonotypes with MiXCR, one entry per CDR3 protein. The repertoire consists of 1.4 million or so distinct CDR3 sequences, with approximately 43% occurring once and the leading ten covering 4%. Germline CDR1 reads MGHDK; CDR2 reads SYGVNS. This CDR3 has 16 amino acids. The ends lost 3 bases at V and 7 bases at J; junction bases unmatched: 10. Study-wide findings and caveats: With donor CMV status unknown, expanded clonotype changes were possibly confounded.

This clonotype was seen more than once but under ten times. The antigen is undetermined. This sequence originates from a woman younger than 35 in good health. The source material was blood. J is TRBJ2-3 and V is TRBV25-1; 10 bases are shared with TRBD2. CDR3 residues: CASSDSTSGVGNTQYF. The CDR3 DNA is TGTGCCAGCAGTGATTCAACTAGCGGGGTGGGAAATACGCAGTATTTT.